The rows below give T cell receptor beta chains drawn from one sample of a study of blood T cells in healthy people across ages. TCRdb recomputed calls from the 5' RACE reads with MiXCR, one row per CDR3 protein. This sample yields 800,000 or so distinct CDR3 sequences, of which roughly 25% are seen a single time; more than 3% belongs to the top ten. These data are also associated with another study on T cells of mothers and their children.

Input material: blood. These receptor sequences come from a boy between 10 and 17 years old in good health. Each CDR3 is given with its conserved first and last residue. The D gene is left open where the match is weak. For some rows the clone size is stated as once, few or many, or as a class when expanded; others skip it.

d_gene: .
j_gene: TRBJ2-1
abundance: .
v_gene: TRBV30
CDR3nt: TGTGCCTGGAGTGAAGACGGTTACAATGAGCAGTTCTTC
CDR3aa: CAWSEDGYNEQFF

d_gene: .
j_gene: TRBJ2-1
abundance: .
v_gene: TRBV30
CDR3nt: TGTGCCTGGAGTGTACCCGGACAATACAATGAGCAGTTCTTC
CDR3aa: CAWSVPGQYNEQFF

d_gene: TRBD1
j_gene: TRBJ1-1
abundance: .
v_gene: TRBV7-9
CDR3nt: TGTGCCAGCAGCGCCCGGGACAGGGGGAACACTGAAGCTTTCTTT
CDR3aa: CASSARDRGNTEAFF

d_gene: TRBD1
j_gene: TRBJ2-1
abundance: .
v_gene: TRBV27
CDR3nt: TGTGCCAGCCACACAGGGGGGCTCGGCAATGAGCAGTTCTTC
CDR3aa: CASHTGGLGNEQFF

d_gene: .
j_gene: TRBJ2-4
abundance: .
v_gene: TRBV28
CDR3nt: TGTGCCAGCAGTTTAGGAGGCAGGGGTGGAAACATTCAGTACTTC
CDR3aa: CASSLGGRGGNIQYF

d_gene: TRBD1
j_gene: TRBJ1-1
abundance: .
v_gene: TRBV28
CDR3nt: TGTGCCAGCAGTTTATGGGCGGGACAGATTGAAGCTTTCTTT
CDR3aa: CASSLWAGQIEAFF

d_gene: .
j_gene: TRBJ2-1
abundance: .
v_gene: TRBV18
CDR3nt: TGTGCCAGCTCATCCGATAGAGAGCAGTTCTTC
CDR3aa: CASSSDREQFF

d_gene: .
j_gene: TRBJ2-7
abundance: .
v_gene: TRBV18
CDR3nt: TGTGCCAGCTCACCACAGGACGAGCAGTACTTC
CDR3aa: CASSPQDEQYF

d_gene: .
j_gene: TRBJ2-4
abundance: .
v_gene: TRBV28
CDR3nt: TGTGCCAGCAGAAATCAGGGGCCTCTAGCCAAAAACATTCAGTACTTC
CDR3aa: CASRNQGPLAKNIQYF

d_gene: TRBD2
j_gene: TRBJ2-7
abundance: few
v_gene: TRBV29-1
CDR3nt: TGCAGCGTTGGCAAACTGACTAGCATCCACGAGCAGTACTTC
CDR3aa: CSVGKLTSIHEQYF

d_gene: TRBD2
j_gene: TRBJ2-3
abundance: .
v_gene: TRBV6-6
CDR3nt: TGTGCCAGCAGGGCCGGGACTAGCGGGGCGCAGTATTTT
CDR3aa: CASRAGTSGAQYF

d_gene: TRBD1
j_gene: TRBJ2-7
abundance: few
v_gene: TRBV29-1
CDR3nt: TGCAGCGTGCGACAGGGAAGAAGGGTGGACGAGCAGTACTTC
CDR3aa: CSVRQGRRVDEQYF

d_gene: TRBD1
j_gene: TRBJ2-3
abundance: few
v_gene: TRBV5-1
CDR3nt: TGCGCCAGCAGCTCCGGACAGGGGCCAGATACGCAGTATTTT
CDR3aa: CASSSGQGPDTQYF

d_gene: .
j_gene: TRBJ2-7
abundance: .
v_gene: TRBV28
CDR3nt: TGTGCCAGCAGTCCCAGTCGCGACTACGAGCAGTACTTC
CDR3aa: CASSPSRDYEQYF

d_gene: TRBD2
j_gene: TRBJ2-2
abundance: .
v_gene: TRBV12-3/TRBV12-4
CDR3nt: TGTGCCAGCAGTTTGCCTAGCGGGAGACTCCCTCCCCCGGAGCTGTTTTTT
CDR3aa: CASSLPSGRLPPPELFF

d_gene: .
j_gene: TRBJ2-5
abundance: few
v_gene: TRBV7-2
CDR3nt: TGTGCCAGCAGCGTGGGACTCTCCCAAGAGACCCAGTACTTC
CDR3aa: CASSVGLSQETQYF

d_gene: TRBD1
j_gene: TRBJ1-2
abundance: .
v_gene: TRBV6-1
CDR3nt: TGTGCCAGCCTACCCACCGGGACAGGGGCAATCTATGGCTACACCTTC
CDR3aa: CASLPTGTGAIYGYTF

d_gene: .
j_gene: TRBJ2-3
abundance: .
v_gene: TRBV29-1
CDR3nt: TGCAGCGTCGACGGACAGAAGGGGGATACGCAGTATTTT
CDR3aa: CSVDGQKGDTQYF

d_gene: .
j_gene: TRBJ2-1
abundance: .
v_gene: TRBV27
CDR3nt: TGTGCCAGCAGTTTATTGGCAGGGGAAGAATACAATGAGCAGTTCTTC
CDR3aa: CASSLLAGEEYNEQFF

d_gene: .
j_gene: TRBJ1-6
abundance: few
v_gene: TRBV7-2
CDR3nt: TGTGCCAGCAAGCTCGTGGGGGAAAGCAATTCACCCCTCCACTTT
CDR3aa: CASKLVGESNSPLHF

d_gene: .
j_gene: TRBJ1-3
abundance: .
v_gene: TRBV7-2
CDR3nt: TGTGCCAGCAGCCTGAGGGACGGAAACACCATATATTTT
CDR3aa: CASSLRDGNTIYF

d_gene: .
j_gene: TRBJ2-7
abundance: .
v_gene: TRBV14
CDR3nt: TGTGCCAGCAGCCACGGCGGAGCTAAGTCCTACGAGCAGTACTTC
CDR3aa: CASSHGGAKSYEQYF

d_gene: .
j_gene: TRBJ2-3
abundance: few
v_gene: TRBV20-1
CDR3nt: TGCAGTGCTAGACGGCCAGGGTTTGGAGATACGCAGTATTTT
CDR3aa: CSARRPGFGDTQYF